These T cell receptor beta chains were read from a single sample in a study of shared clonotypes between healthy human individuals. Profiling relied on immunoSEQ multiplex PCR, and the TCRdb table lists in-frame clones only, not all of them. The sample records roughly 660,000 clones, 90% being singletons. Sequenced input: memory CD8+ T cells from PBMCs. All receptors come from a man younger than 35 in good health. Some clones in this sample may be carry-over from other donors' samples. Each CDR3 is given with its conserved first and last residue. A D gene is named only where the DNA matches it firmly. The size entry is marked missing in some rows and otherwise reads once, few, many or a size class.

>TRBJ1-3|NA|TRBV15|NA
TGTGCCACCAGCAGAGATTCCGGAGTTAGCTCTGGAAACACCATATATTTT
CATSRDSGVSSGNTIYF
>TRBJ2-3|NA|TRBV11-2|NA
TGTGCCAGCAGCTTAGGCGTGGCTAGCACAGATACGCAGTATTTT
CASSLGVASTDTQYF
>TRBJ2-7|NA|TRBV10-3|NA
TGTGCCATCAGTGATTTCGGGGGGCCCTACGAGCAGTACTTC
CAISDFGGPYEQYF
>TRBJ2-1|NA|TRBV18|NA
TGTGCCAGCTCACTCCGGGACGGGGACAATGAGCAGTTCTTC
CASSLRDGDNEQFF
>TRBJ2-7|NA|TRBV10-3|NA
TGTGCCATCAGTGAGTTAATGAGGGGCCGAGGTTTCTACGAGCAGTACTTC
CAISELMRGRGFYEQYF
>TRBJ2-7|NA|TRBV5-1|NA
TGCGCCAGCAGCTCGGAGAAGCTAACAGATTCTTCCTACGAGCAGTACTTC
CASSSEKLTDSSYEQYF
>TRBJ1-2|NA|TRBV11-1|NA
TGTGCCAGCAGTTCGGGAGGGGAAACTAACTATGGCTACACCTTC
CASSSGGETNYGYTF
>TRBJ2-1|TRBD2|TRBV9|NA
TGTGCCAGCAGCGTAGCGGGCGGGAGAGGGGCGAATGAGCAGTTCTTC
CASSVAGGRGANEQFF
>TRBJ2-7|NA|TRBV6-1|NA
TGTGCCAGCAGTGACAGGGGGGGTTACGAGCAGTACTTC
CASSDRGGYEQYF
>TRBJ1-1|NA|TRBV14|NA
TGTGCCAGCAGCCAAGCGCGTCTCTCTGAAGCTTTCTTT
CASSQARLSEAFF
>TRBJ2-7|NA|TRBV7-3|NA
TGTGCCAGCAGCCCGAGCCGCCGGGGTTACGAGCAGTACTTC
CASSPSRRGYEQYF
>TRBJ2-3|NA|TRBV10-1|once
TGCGCCAGCAGTGGATCTGGGGGGGATACGCAGTATTTT
CASSGSGGDTQYF
>TRBJ2-6|NA|TRBV5-1|NA
TGCGCCAGCAGCTTGGGCCGGAGCTCTGGGGCCAACGTCCTGACTTTC
CASSLGRSSGANVLTF
>TRBJ1-5|NA|TRBV4-3|NA
TGCGCCAGCAGCCAAGGGGACGGTTTCAATCAGCCCCAGCATTTT
CASSQGDGFNQPQHF
>TRBJ1-4|NA|TRBV27|NA
TGTGCCAGCAGTTTACCCAGTACCACAGGGAGATTAGGAAAACTGTTTTTT
CASSLPSTTGRLGKLFF
>TRBJ2-2|TRBD1|TRBV6-1|NA
TGTGCCAGCAGTGAGACAGGGATCGGGGAGCTGTTTTTT
CASSETGIGELFF
>TRBJ2-2|TRBD2|TRBV6-4|NA
TGTGCCAGCAGTCCCATAGCGGGAGGGGACGCCGGGGAGCTGTTTTTT
CASSPIAGGDAGELFF
>TRBJ1-2|TRBD1|TRBV2|NA
TGTGCCAGCAGTGAAATCCCGGCAGGGGGGAACTATGGCTACACCTTC
CASSEIPAGGNYGYTF
>TRBJ1-2|NA|TRBV28|NA
TGTGCCAGCAGTTTAATTCTACAGGGAGGCTATGGCTACACCTTC
CASSLILQGGYGYTF
>TRBJ2-5|TRBD1|TRBV7-3|NA
TGTGCCAGCAGCTTATTGGGACAGGGGGCCGAAGAGACCCAGTACTTC
CASSLLGQGAEETQYF
>TRBJ2-3|TRBD2|TRBV5-1|NA
TGCGCCAGCAGCCCGGGACTAGCTAGCACAGATACGCAGTATTTT
CASSPGLASTDTQYF
>TRBJ2-2|TRBD2|TRBV9|NA
TGTGCCAGCAGCGACCGGGTAGCGGGGTACACCGGGGAGCTGTTTTTT
CASSDRVAGYTGELFF
>TRBJ2-1|NA|TRBV27|NA
TGTGCCAGCAGTCCTTTGGGGGTGCTGAATGATGAGTTCTTC
CASSPLGVLNDEFF
>TRBJ2-5|TRBD1|TRBV5-8|NA
TGTGCCAGCAGCTTGACGGACAGGGCACCGGAGACCCAGTACTTC
CASSLTDRAPETQYF
>TRBJ2-1|TRBD2|TRBV27|NA
TGTGCCAGCAGTTTATCGGGCGGGAGGGCCTACAATGAGCAGTTCTTC
CASSLSGGRAYNEQFF
>TRBJ2-7|TRBD2|TRBV30|NA
TGTGCCTGGAGTCCGGGACTAGCGGGTCTCTACGAGCAGTACTTC
CAWSPGLAGLYEQYF
>TRBJ2-5|TRBD2|TRBV19|NA
TGTGCCAGTAGTGTTACTAGCGGGAGGGGAGAGACCCAGTACTTC
CASSVTSGRGETQYF